This T cell receptor (beta chain) was captured in a study of T cells after somatic rescue of genetic block. Assay: immunoSEQ multiplex PCR; the TCRdb copy retains only in-frame clones and omits some. The data contain tens of thousands of clones, 90% to 97% of them singletons. V shed 2 bases and J 5 bases; nucleotides not matched to a gene: 0. Germline V gene data show CDR1 as SEHNR and CDR2 as FQNEAQ (reference sequence). The CDR3 loop spans 14 amino acids. The TCR originated in a child less than two years old. The V call is TRBV7-9, the J call TRBJ2-1, with 10 bases matching TRBD2. Sequenced material: peripheral blood mononuclear cells (PBMCs). The CDR3, as DNA: TGTGCCAGCAGCTTACTAGCGGGAGACAATGAGCAGTTCTTC. Translation: CASSLLAGDNEQFF.